This TCR beta chain was found in a study of T-cell memory formation after mild COVID-19 (dated by TCRdb to the early 2020s). For the study in its entirety: TCR sequence clusters from the two donors were found to be largely donor specific. Two young, previously healthy adult volunteers made up the cohort, one male and one female. T-cell clones expanding and contracting after mild COVID-19 in two donors were tracked by longitudinal TCRalpha and TCRbeta repertoire sequencing.

V gives up 1 base and J gives up 5 bases, and the segment between their germline ends measures 21 bases. Taken from cysteine to phenylalanine, the CDR3 has 17 residues. The entry retains the CDR3 DNA only, 51 bases that are in frame from base 1. From the germline V gene, CDR1 is SGHRS and CDR2 is YFSETQ. What the study reported, not specific to this receptor: Contracting CD4+ clones appeared mostly in the CM and EM memory subsets, whereas CD8+ clones were enriched in EMRA. Only two mild cases were covered in the study, and larger cohorts including severe cases with pre-infection samples were considered necessary. Clones that contracted from day 15 to 85 showed balanced CD4/CD8 phenotypes, whereas a second wave of clones that expanded from day 15 to 37 leaned towards CD4+. Some responding clones were detected in pre-infection memory, suggesting pre-existing cross-reactive memory T cells joined the SARS-CoV-2 response. Whether the second-wave clones peaking on day 37 were SARS-CoV-2 specific was not confirmed.

These reads were obtained on an Illumina NovaSeq 6000. TCRalpha and TCRbeta cDNA libraries were constructed by 5'RACE with constant-segment primers, with sample barcodes and unique molecular identifiers being introduced. RNA was extracted from every sample with Trizol reagent. Libraries were amplified in two PCR steps, with a second sample barcode and Illumina TruSeq adapters added in the second step. Sequencing of the libraries was done on an Illumina NovaSeq, producing 2 x 150 bp paired-end reads. Processing in the source paper ran as follows. The reads were demultiplexed and collapsed into UMI-guided consensus sequences using migec v1.2.7. Using mixcr v2.1.11, the UMI consensuses were aligned to TRA and TRB V and J templates and assembled into clonotypes. Clonotypes were classified as expanded or contracted when called significant by both edgeR and NoisET, with noise models trained on biological replicates. For edgeR calls, a false discovery rate-adjusted p below 0.01 and a log2 fold-change threshold of 1 were applied. PCA with hierarchical clustering of max-normalized trajectories of the 1000 most abundant clonotypes was used as exploratory dynamics analysis. Separately sequenced CD4+ and CD8+ repertoires were used to assign the CD4 or CD8 phenotype of responding clones. The public reads were reanalyzed by TCRdb: fastp trimming at Q25, MiXCR alignment, in-frame beta chains only. CDR3 protein sequences are deduplicated, and each keeps its most common genes and DNA. TCRdb's processing, not the study's, gives the V and J calls here. The sample has 450,000 to 650,000 distinct CDR3 sequences on record, over 20% of them singletons. The ten most abundant clones make up 12% of the sample.

Ficoll-Paque density gradient centrifugation was the method used to isolate PBMCs. Details on this clonotype: It lacks a known antigen. Qualities for individual bases were not recorded, and no much larger clone is one base off.

Sequencing was carried out using PBMCs or a T cell subset sorted from them (not recorded which). The origin of this receptor is an adult woman who had mild COVID-19 (a few samples of this study predate the infection). The sample titles of this study are shuffled in the database, so cell type and time point are left out; the donor was told from shared clones. This chain joins TRBV5-1 to TRBJ1-2; the D gene is unclear. The nucleotides read TGCGCCAGCAGCTTGATTCCTACCGGGTCCGTACGATATGGCTACACCTTC. This gives the protein CASSLIPTGSVRYGYTF.